Below, 16 T cell receptor beta chains from the same sample are listed, as sequenced in a study of blood T cells in healthy people across ages. The second PCR ran about 6 to 11 cycles with a sample-barcoded 5' primer and J-beta primers. TCRdb re-derived calls from the 5' RACE reads in MiXCR, one entry per CDR3 protein. The profile shows about 570,000 distinct CDR3 sequences, roughly a quarter of them singletons. The same sample was also studied in work on T cells of mothers and their children.

The specimen was blood. The source is a boy under 10 years old in good health.

A few counts support this clonotype. The chain recombines TRBV6-5 with TRBJ2-5; D is perhaps TRBD1 (6 bases). Gene TRBJ2-7 matches the end of the DNA better, so the J call may be wrong. The germline gives CDR1 MNHEY, CDR2 SVGAGI. The CDR3 runs 13 residues. The CDR3 coding sequence is TGTGCCAGCAGTCGACAGGTCTCCTACGAGCAGTACTTC. Amino acids: CASSRQVSYEQYF.

In this sample, this clonotype turned up a few times. This rearrangement joins TRBV15 to TRBJ1-1; D gene uncertain. The CDR3 is 18 amino acids. Trimming pared 0 bases from V and 1 base from J, leaving 18 bases between. Looked up from germline, CDR1 is LNHNV and CDR2 is YYDKDF (reference sequence). The CDR3 sequence: CATSRDPGNPFANTEAFF. The CDR3 DNA follows: TGTGCCACCAGCAGAGATCCCGGCAACCCGTTTGCGAACACTGAAGCTTTCTTT.

V usage is TRBV9 and J usage is TRBJ2-5; TRBD2 aligns across 9 bases. The CDR3 consists of 15 residues. Germline loops: CDR1 SGDLS, CDR2 YYNGEE. V trimming: 0 bases; J trimming: 1 base; junction bases outside the gene matches: 1. DNA for the CDR3: TGTGCCAGCAGCGTAGGGACTAGCGTCCAAGAGACCCAGTACTTC. It is translated as CASSVGTSVQETQYF.

This chain joins TRBV4-3 and TRBJ2-2; 11 nucleotides match TRBD2. Trimming removed 0 bases from V and 5 bases from J; junction bases left unmatched: 2. The germline CDR1 and CDR2 sequences are LGHNA and YSLEER. The CDR3 contains 16 residues. CDR3 nucleotide sequence: TGCGCCAGCAGCCAAGAAGTAGCGGGAGGGACCGGGGAGCTGTTTTTT. Protein: CASSQEVAGGTGELFF.

This chain connects TRBV12-3 or TRBV12-4 to TRBJ1-1; tentative D call: TRBD1 (6 bases). The V gene lost 4 bases and the J gene lost 4 bases, with 13 bases spanning the gap. This CDR3 is built from 14 residues. CDR3 bases: TGTGCCAGCAGTTCTACAGGGTTGTCCACTGAAGCTTTCTTT. This gives the protein CASSSTGLSTEAFF.

This clonotype has just a few counts. The chain employs TRBV6-2 or TRBV6-3 and TRBJ2-4; either TRBD1 or TRBD2 may fit D (5 bases each). Between the trimmed V and J ends, which lost 7 bases and 6 bases, there was a span of 19 bases. In germline, CDR1 is MNHEY, CDR2 SVGEGT. The CDR3 is made up of 15 amino acids. This CDR3 is CASTEVGLGTNIQYF. In nucleotides, the CDR3 is TGTGCCAGCACCGAGGTTGGACTCGGGACAAACATTCAGTACTTC.

This clonotype has only a few counts. The chain couples TRBV7-9 to TRBJ2-5; D ambiguous. Trimming left V 5 bases short and J 4 bases short, with 17 bases between. The CDR3 spans 15 residues. The germline CDR1 and CDR2 sequences are SEHNR and FQNEAQ (reference sequence). CDR3 loop: CASSSRTAYAETQYF. DNA of the CDR3: TGTGCCAGCAGCAGCAGGACGGCTTACGCAGAGACCCAGTACTTC.

V usage is TRBV10-3 and J usage is TRBJ2-1, with a tentative D call TRBD2 (6 bases). This CDR3 has 18 residues. The germline CDR1 and CDR2 sequences are ENHRY and SYGVKD. The V end was cut by 4 bases, the J end by 0 bases, with 19 bases between. CDR3 DNA sequence: TGTGCCATCAGTGGGGTGGGCGGGAAAAGAGGCTCCTACAATGAGCAGTTCTTC. Amino acid sequence: CAISGVGGKRGSYNEQFF.

This clonotype was detected only a few times. This chain uses TRBV5-1 with TRBJ2-7, with 7 bases matching TRBD2. The junction had 10 bases not matched to a gene; V was cut back by 4 bases and J by 0 bases. There are 16 residues in the CDR3. CDR1 is SGHRS and CDR2 is YFSETQ in the germline V gene. The CDR3 bases are TGCGCCAGCAGCGTTACCCCTAGCGGCTCCTCCTACGAGCAGTACTTC. Protein: CASSVTPSGSSYEQYF.

The gene calls are TRBV10-3 and TRBJ2-7, with D possibly being TRBD2 (5 bases). Germline V gene data show CDR1 as ENHRY and CDR2 as SYGVKD. The V gene lost 4 bases and the J gene lost 0 bases, with 10 bases spanning the gap. The CDR3 loop spans 14 amino acids. The CDR3 sequence: CAISGTSSSYEQYF. CDR3 sequence (DNA): TGTGCCATCAGTGGGACTTCCAGCTCCTACGAGCAGTACTTC.

This clonotype turned up a few times. One end of the junction varies from germline; a read error may be responsible. The V call is TRBV10-1, the J call TRBJ2-1, with D possibly being TRBD1 or TRBD2 (5 bases each). The CDR3 spans 11 residues. Germline V gene data show CDR1 as WNHNN and CDR2 as SYGVQD (reference sequence). The CDR3 protein is CASGSGPSLLF. In DNA, the CDR3 is TGCGCCAGCGGGTCGGGGCCTAGCCTACTCTTC.

This clonotype was counted a few times. The chain carries TRBV29-1 and TRBJ2-5, with D possibly being TRBD2 (6 bases). With 4 bases removed from V and 9 bases from J, the gap between germline ends came to 18 bases. Germline CDR1 SQVTM, CDR2 ANQGSEA. There are 13 residues in the CDR3. The CDR3 nucleotides are TGCAGCGTTGGGGGGGACTGGGAATTGGCCCAGTACTTC. This translates into CSVGGDWELAQYF.

The chain carries TRBV20-1 and TRBJ2-3; maybe TRBD2 (6 bases). V lost 1 base and J lost 2, with 10 bases in between. This CDR3 is built from 14 residues. Germline V gene data show CDR1 as DFQATT and CDR2 as SNEGSKA (reference sequence). The CDR3 loop reads CSARVREATDTQYF. Written as DNA, the CDR3 is TGCAGTGCTAGAGTGCGGGAAGCCACAGATACGCAGTATTTT.

V usage is TRBV7-2 and J usage is TRBJ1-1; D remains ambiguous. Germline V gene data show CDR1 as SGHTA and CDR2 as FQGNSA. There are 12 residues in the CDR3. The germline V and J ends were trimmed by 1 base and 11 bases, with 11 bases remaining between them. CDR3 nucleotide sequence: TGTGCCAGCAGCTTAGGGTCCCCCCGCGCTTTCTTT. Translation gives CASSLGSPRAFF.

Only a few counts were recorded for this clonotype. The DNA of the CDR3 is TGTGCCAGCAGTCCGCTGGGCGGATTCGGGACATCATACAATGAGCAGTTCTTC. The encoded protein is CASSPLGGFGTSYNEQFF. V usage is TRBV27 and J usage is TRBJ2-1; D may be TRBD1 (6 bases). The germline gives CDR1 MNHEY, CDR2 SMNVEV (reference sequence). The ends were cut back, 5 bases at V and 4 bases at J, with 24 bases in the middle. This CDR3 comprises 18 residues.

The gene calls are TRBV20-1 and TRBJ2-1, with 7 bases that match TRBD2. CDR1 is DFQATT and CDR2 is SNEGSKA in the germline V gene (reference sequence). J lost 0 bases, V lost 2 bases, and 19 bases had no gene match. The CDR3 consists of 20 residues. In DNA form, the CDR3 reads TGCAGTGCTAGACCAGGCCCTAGCGGAGAGCAGGAAAGCTCCTACAATGAGCAGTTCTTC. Translating gives CSARPGPSGEQESSYNEQFF.